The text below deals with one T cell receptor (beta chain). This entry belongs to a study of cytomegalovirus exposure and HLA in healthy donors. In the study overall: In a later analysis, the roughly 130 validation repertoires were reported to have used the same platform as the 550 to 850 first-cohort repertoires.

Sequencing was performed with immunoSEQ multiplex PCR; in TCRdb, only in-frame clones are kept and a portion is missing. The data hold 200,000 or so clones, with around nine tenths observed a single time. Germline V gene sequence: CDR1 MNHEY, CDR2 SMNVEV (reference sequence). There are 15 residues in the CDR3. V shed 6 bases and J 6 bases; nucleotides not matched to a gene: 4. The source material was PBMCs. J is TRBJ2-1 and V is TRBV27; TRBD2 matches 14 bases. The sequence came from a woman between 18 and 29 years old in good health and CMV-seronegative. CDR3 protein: CASRGLAGVSNEQFF. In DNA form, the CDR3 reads TGTGCCAGCAGGGGACTAGCGGGAGTCAGCAATGAGCAGTTCTTC.